This passage covers 20 T cell receptor beta chains from one sample sequenced in a study of shared clonotypes between healthy human individuals. This table comes from immunoSEQ multiplex PCR, and its TCRdb copy is limited to in-frame clones, with some not included. The sample lists hundreds of thousands of clones, over 60% seen once, with about 11% in the top ten. Sequenced: PBMCs. The receptors here all came from a woman aged 40 to 50 in good health. Some clones in this sample may be carry-over from other donors' samples.

This sequence joins TRBV29-1 and TRBJ2-3; D is uncertain. The CDR3 is 13 residues long. Germline V CDR1 and CDR2: SQVTM, ANQGSEA. The germline V and J ends were trimmed by 2 bases and 1 base, with 7 bases remaining between them. The CDR3, as DNA: TGCAGCGTTGAATTCTCCGGCACAGATACGCAGTATTTT. Amino acid sequence: CSVEFSGTDTQYF.

This clone has a handful of counts. This chain joins TRBV18 and TRBJ2-7, with D unresolved. Trimming took 3 bases from V and 3 from J, leaving 6 bases between them. This CDR3 is 12 amino acids long. Germline loops: CDR1 KGHSH, CDR2 LQKENI. The CDR3 DNA reads as TGTGCCAGCTCACCGGAACGCTACGAGCAGTACTTC. It encodes CASSPERYEQYF.

The chain joins TRBV4-1 to TRBJ2-1; the match to TRBD2 covers 12 bases. The CDR3 extends over 16 amino acids. Germline CDR1 and CDR2: MGHRA and YSYEKL. V trimming: 5 bases; J trimming: 6 bases; junction bases outside the gene matches: 8. As DNA, the CDR3 is TGCGCCAGCAGCGGGAGACTAGCGGGAGAACGCAATGAGCAGTTCTTC. Translation gives CASSGRLAGERNEQFF.

The V gene is TRBV9, the J gene TRBJ1-2; TRBD1 matches 7 bases. The CDR3 totals 13 residues. Per germline, CDR1 SGDLS and CDR2 YYNGEE. V was clipped by 0 bases and J by 8 bases; unmatched bases: 4. The CDR3 here is CASSVVDRDGYTF. In DNA form, the CDR3 reads TGTGCCAGCAGCGTAGTAGACAGGGACGGCTACACCTTC.

This clone was detected only once. The J gene is TRBJ1-1, the V gene TRBV4-1; D may be TRBD1 (5 bases). Germline CDR1 is MGHRA and CDR2 is YSYEKL. The length of the CDR3 is 19 residues. The V end was cut by 1 base, the J end by 0 bases, with 21 bases between. This CDR3 is CASSQVPIGARGLNTEAFF. CDR3 nucleotides: TGCGCCAGCAGCCAAGTTCCTATAGGGGCCCGCGGACTGAACACTGAAGCTTTCTTT.

This clone has a count of ten or more. The V call is TRBV4-2, the J call TRBJ2-2; 10 nucleotides match TRBD2. The ends lost 1 base at V and 2 bases at J; junction bases unmatched: 7. The CDR3 totals 18 residues. The germline V gene encodes CDR1 LGHNA and CDR2 YNFKEQ. CDR3 sequence reads: CASSQVTIAGGNTGELFF. The CDR3 DNA is TGTGCCAGCAGCCAAGTGACAATAGCGGGGGGAAACACCGGGGAGCTGTTTTTT.

This clone appeared a single time. The V gene is TRBV2, the J gene TRBJ2-1; TRBD2 aligns across 15 bases. This CDR3 is 15 amino acids long. CDR1 and CDR2 from the germline V gene are SNHLY and FYNNEI. Trimming at V came to 7 bases and at J to 9 bases, leaving 7 bases not matched to a gene. The CDR3: CASIGLAGGRGEQFF. The CDR3 DNA reads as TGTGCCAGCATCGGACTAGCGGGAGGGCGGGGTGAGCAGTTCTTC.

CDR3 protein: CASSETSGRSDEQFF. In DNA, the CDR3 is TGTGCCAGCAGTGAAACTAGCGGGAGGTCTGATGAGCAGTTCTTC. The chain combines TRBV28 with TRBJ2-1, with 12 bases fitting TRBD2. Per the germline V gene, CDR1 is MDHEN and CDR2 is SYDVKM. The CDR3 runs 15 residues. J lost 8 bases, V lost 5 bases, and 7 bases had no gene match. The whole variable domain, remainder taken from reference TRBV28 and TRBJ2-1, is DVKVTQSSRYLVKRTGEKVFLECVQDMDHENMFWYRQDPGLGLRLIYFSYDVKMKEKGDIPEGYSVSREKKERFSLILESASTNQTSMYLCASSETSGRSDEQFFGPGTRLTVL.

This clone appeared a single time. This chain connects TRBV28 to TRBJ2-3, with D hard to call. CDR3 length: 12 residues. Trimming took off 4 bases at V and 8 bases at J, with 10 bases between the two ends. Germline loops: CDR1 MDHEN, CDR2 SYDVKM. As DNA, the CDR3 is TGTGCCAGCAGTTCCCGACCATTTACGCAGTATTTT. Encoded protein: CASSSRPFTQYF.

The V call is TRBV12-2, the J call TRBJ1-4. TRBV12-2 is a pseudogene. This CDR3 comprises 21 residues. The CDR3 DNA reads TGTGCAAGTCGCTTCTGGGAAGACCTTGCCGATGACACAAGCCTTAATGAAAAACTGTTTTTT. Its protein is CASRFWEDLADDTSLNEKLFF.

V is TRBV7-3 and J is TRBJ2-7; D remains unclear. The length of the CDR3 is 12 residues. Trimming took off 3 bases at V and 4 bases at J, with 7 bases between the two ends. Per germline, CDR1 SGHTA and CDR2 FQGTGA. CDR3 sequence: CASSLGWYEQYF. In DNA, the CDR3 is TGTGCCAGCAGCTTGGGGTGGTACGAGCAGTACTTC.

About this clone itself: One base away lies a much larger clone, so this may be a sequencing read error. The chain employs TRBV11-1 and TRBJ2-3; no reliable D call. The CDR3 runs to 12 residues. Germline V lookup: CDR1 SGHAT, CDR2 FQDESV (reference sequence). V was cut by 3 bases and J by 0 bases, with 1 base left in between. Here the CDR3 reads CASSLSTDTQYF. CDR3 sequence (DNA): TGTGCCAGCAGCTTGAGCACAGATACGCAGTATTTT. Using reference TRBV11-1 and TRBJ2-3 for the parts outside the CDR3, the full variable domain is EAEVAQSPRYKITEKSQAVAFWCDPISGHATLYWYRQILGQGPELLVQFQDESVVDDSQLPKDRFSAERLKGVDSTLKIQPAELGDSAMYLCASSLSTDTQYFGPGTRLTVL.

A remark on this clone: A much bigger clone sits one base away, suggesting this may be a read error. The chain uses TRBV11-2 and TRBJ1-2; TRBD1 is a possible D gene (6 bases). Germline V gives CDR1 SGHAT, CDR2 FQNNGV. Trimming pared 5 bases from V and 4 bases from J, leaving 17 bases between. The CDR3 loop spans 15 amino acids. The CDR3 DNA sequence: TGTGCCAGCAGCCCCGTCAGGGGTCCTAGCTATGGCTACACCTTC. Its translation: CASSPVRGPSYGYTF.

A word on this clone: This likely came from a read error, as a far larger clone is one base away. V usage is TRBV7-8 and J usage is TRBJ2-2; the match to TRBD2 covers 7 bases. The CDR3 extends over 16 amino acids. CDR1 is SGHVS and CDR2 is FQNEAQ in the germline V gene. The V segment lost 10 bases and the J segment 0 bases; nucleotides outside the gene matches: 11. The CDR3 spells CANIPSAGTNTGELFF. The DNA for the CDR3 is TGTGCCAACATCCCATCAGCGGGAACGAACACCGGGGAGCTGTTTTTT.

A word on this clone: A read error is likely here: a far larger clone is one base away. Other DNA sequences in this specimen translate into the identical CDR3. The chain couples TRBV4-1 to TRBJ2-5; 7 bases align to TRBD1. Germline V gene sequence: CDR1 MGHRA, CDR2 YSYEKL. The CDR3 is 13 amino acids. The CDR3 loop reads CASSQGTEETQYF. The CDR3 DNA sequence: TGCGCCAGCAGTCAAGGGACAGAAGAGACCCAGTACTTC.

V is TRBV4-1 and J is TRBJ1-1; D unclear. Trimming removed 0 bases from V and 2 bases from J, with 10 bases in between. The CDR3 is 15 amino acids. Germline V lookup: CDR1 MGHRA, CDR2 YSYEKL. The CDR3 reads CASSQDPQPNTEAFF. The DNA of the CDR3 is TGCGCCAGCAGCCAAGATCCACAGCCTAACACTGAAGCTTTCTTT.

This clone occurred a few times. This sample also contains other DNA sequences that code for the same CDR3. The V gene is TRBV7-9, the J gene TRBJ1-1, with 10 bases matching TRBD1. This CDR3 has 14 amino acids. V trimming: 4 bases; J trimming: 4 bases; junction bases outside the gene matches: 3. In germline, CDR1 is SEHNR, CDR2 FQNEAQ (reference sequence). The CDR3 nucleotides read TGTGCCAGCAGCTCAGGACAGGGGGTCACTGAAGCTTTCTTT. The encoded protein is CASSSGQGVTEAFF.

The V and J genes are TRBV7-9 and TRBJ2-1; D not certain. V was clipped by 0 bases and J by 8 bases, with 5 bases between them. The CDR3 totals 12 residues. Germline V CDR1 and CDR2: SEHNR, FQNEAQ (reference sequence). The CDR3 nucleotides are TGTGCCAGCAGCTTAGCGAGTGATGAGCAGTTCTTC. Its translation: CASSLASDEQFF.

The V gene is TRBV11-3, the J gene TRBJ1-1; D is unclear. Germline loops: CDR1 SGHNT, CDR2 YENEEA. Trimming removed 6 bases at V and 5 bases at J, with 10 bases between. This CDR3 is 12 amino acids long. This chain's CDR3 is CASSRDGTEAFF. The CDR3 coding sequence is TGTGCCAGCAGTCGCGATGGTACTGAAGCTTTCTTT.

Turning to this clone: A single base is all that separates this from a far larger clone, so a read error is likely. This CDR3 is CASSLTQGGTYEQYF. The CDR3 DNA sequence: TGTGCCAGCAGCTTAACGCAGGGAGGCACCTACGAGCAGTACTTC. V usage is TRBV7-9 and J usage is TRBJ2-7; weak D call: TRBD2 (6 bases). This CDR3 comprises 15 residues. CDR1 is SEHNR, CDR2 FQNEAQ, per germline (reference sequence). Between the trimmed V and J ends, which lost 2 bases and 2 bases, there was a span of 13 bases.